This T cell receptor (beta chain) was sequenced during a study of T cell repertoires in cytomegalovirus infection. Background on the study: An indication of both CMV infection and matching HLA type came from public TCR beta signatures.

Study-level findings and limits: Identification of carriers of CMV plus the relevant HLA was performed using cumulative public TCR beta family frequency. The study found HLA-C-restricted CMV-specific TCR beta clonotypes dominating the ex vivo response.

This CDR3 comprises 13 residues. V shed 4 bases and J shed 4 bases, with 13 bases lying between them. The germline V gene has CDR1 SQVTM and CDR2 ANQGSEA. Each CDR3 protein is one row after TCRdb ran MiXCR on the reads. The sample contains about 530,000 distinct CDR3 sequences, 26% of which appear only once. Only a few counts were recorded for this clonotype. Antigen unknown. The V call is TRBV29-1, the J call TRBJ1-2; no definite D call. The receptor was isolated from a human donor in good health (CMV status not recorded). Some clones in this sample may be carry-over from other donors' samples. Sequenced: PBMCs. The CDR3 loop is CSVVLRTGYGYTF. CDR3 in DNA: TGCAGCGTTGTGCTGAGGACCGGCTATGGCTACACCTTC.